One sample yielded the 12 T cell receptor beta chains listed below, sequenced in a study of T cell responses to AZD1222 COVID-19 vaccine. The protocol was immunoSEQ multiplex PCR, while the TCRdb copy is restricted to in-frame clones and leaves out a portion. The sample lists fewer than 95,000 clones, about 91% occurring once. The sequencing here drew on peripheral blood, taken 28 days after the second AZD1222 dose. These receptors were taken from an adult who received the AZD1222 COVID-19 vaccine.

V and J are TRBV2 and TRBJ1-1; no definite D call. The CDR3 spans 13 residues. Germline lookup yields CDR1 SNHLY and CDR2 FYNNEI. V lost 8 bases, J lost 2 bases, and 12 bases lay in between. The CDR3 spells CASHLDGNTEAFF. The CDR3, as DNA: TGTGCCAGCCATTTGGACGGAAACACTGAAGCTTTCTTT.

The chain links TRBV5-1 to TRBJ1-3; 11 bases fit TRBD1. The trim removed 3 bases at V and 2 bases at J, leaving 13 bases unmatched. The CDR3 is 19 amino acids. Germline CDR1 reads SGHRS; CDR2 reads YFSETQ. CDR3 DNA: TGCGCCAGCAGCTACTTGGGACAGGGGGTCCGAGTGACTGGAAACACCATATATTTT. Translated, it gives CASSYLGQGVRVTGNTIYF.

Points on this clone: At one end, the junction sequence differs from germline, possibly due to a read error. V and J are TRBV4-3 and TRBJ1-1; D is unclear. Germline V gene sequence: CDR1 LGHNA, CDR2 YSLEER. This CDR3 has 15 residues. In nucleotides, the CDR3 is TGCGCCAGCAGCGAAGAAAGGGTCGGGAACACTGAAGCTTTCTTT. This sequence encodes CASSEERVGNTEAFF.

This chain connects TRBV6-4 to TRBJ2-3, with D perhaps given as TRBD1 or TRBD2 (5 bases each). V dropped 5 bases and J dropped 3 bases, with 15 bases sitting between them. Germline V gene sequence: CDR1 MRHNA, CDR2 SNTAGT. The CDR3 has 15 amino acids. The CDR3: CASSSGATGTDTQYF. The DNA for the CDR3 is TGTGCCAGCAGTTCCGGGGCCACGGGTACAGATACGCAGTATTTT.

This clone appeared a few times. The chain carries TRBV7-3 and TRBJ2-1; 8 bases line up with TRBD2. This CDR3 region has 16 residues. Germline CDR1 SGHTA, CDR2 FQGTGA. The J segment lost 7 bases and the V segment lost 1 base, leaving 9 bases of the junction unmatched. The CDR3 DNA follows: TGTGCCAGCAGCTTAAAAGCAGCGGGGGCTGGGAATGAGCAGTTCTTC. This encodes CASSLKAAGAGNEQFF.

The V and J genes are TRBV19 and TRBJ1-1, with D perhaps matching TRBD1 (6 bases). Deletions cut 4 bases from V and 1 base from J, with 16 bases between. CDR1 and CDR2 (germline): LNHDA, SQIVND (reference sequence). The CDR3 is 16 residues long. The CDR3 bases are TGTGCCAGTAGTAGGGAGGACCCCAGGGGGAACACTGAAGCTTTCTTT. It encodes CASSREDPRGNTEAFF.

This clone was seen only once. V is TRBV30 and J is TRBJ1-1; D possibly corresponds to TRBD1 (5 bases). Germline-derived CDR1 and CDR2 are GTSNPN and SVGIG (reference sequence). The CDR3 totals 13 residues. Trimming removed 2 bases at V and 4 bases at J, with 11 bases between. DNA for the CDR3: TGTGCCTGGAGTCGAGGGGTGGCCACTGAAGCTTTCTTT. Protein sequence: CAWSRGVATEAFF.

The gene calls are TRBV6-2 or TRBV6-3 and TRBJ2-5; possibly TRBD2 for D (6 bases). The length of the CDR3 is 17 residues. CDR1 MNHEY and CDR2 SVGEGT come from the germline V gene. Trimming removed 0 bases at V and 3 bases at J, with 17 bases between. The CDR3 is CASSYSALGGFKETQYF. In DNA, the CDR3 is TGTGCCAGCAGTTACTCAGCCTTAGGAGGGTTTAAAGAGACCCAGTACTTC.

V is TRBV10-1 and J is TRBJ2-7, with D perhaps matching TRBD2 (5 bases). V lost 3 bases and J 4 bases, leaving 16 bases between the germline ends. The CDR3 is 15 amino acids. The germline V gene has CDR1 WNHNN and CDR2 SYGVQD (reference sequence). The CDR3: CASSDQTTGVYEQYF. The CDR3 bases are TGCGCCAGCAGTGACCAAACCACCGGGGTTTACGAGCAGTACTTC.

The chain is built from TRBV6-2 or TRBV6-3 and TRBJ2-7; D remains unclear. The CDR3 is 13 residues long. Germline V gene lookup returns CDR1 MNHEY and CDR2 SVGEGT. The V gene lost 2 bases and the J gene lost 6 bases, with 11 bases spanning the gap. The CDR3 reads CASSYVGWLEQYF. The CDR3 DNA follows: TGTGCCAGCAGTTACGTCGGTTGGCTCGAGCAGTACTTC.

This chain connects TRBV20-1 to TRBJ1-1; maybe TRBD1 (5 bases). CDR1 DFQATT and CDR2 SNEGSKA come from the germline V gene (reference sequence). This CDR3 is 11 amino acids long. The CDR3 DNA follows: TGCTCCGGAAGGGGAGGGACTGAAGCTTTCTTT. It translates to CSGRGGTEAFF.

V and J are TRBV5-4 and TRBJ1-1; D not certain. Germline CDR1 is SGHNT and CDR2 is YYREEE (reference sequence). CDR3 length: 14 amino acids. Deletions cut 2 bases from V and 3 bases from J, with 11 bases between. The CDR3 reads CASSFTGLDTEAFF. The CDR3 DNA reads TGTGCCAGCAGCTTTACGGGGTTGGACACTGAAGCTTTCTTT.